Included here is one TCR beta chain sequence, with context. What it binds is not known. Distinct nucleotide sequences in the sample also encode this CDR3. This sample stems from a study of cytomegalovirus exposure and HLA in healthy donors. Overall study findings and caveats: Sequences of the TCR beta chain were said to predict the HLA-A and HLA-B alleles of most subjects accurately.

The ends were cut back, 0 bases at V and 2 bases at J, with 11 bases in the middle. The CDR3 covers 15 residues. Germline CDR1 and CDR2: SGHRS and YFSETQ. It was with 60 Vbeta and 13 Jbeta primers that the PCR ran. Clones were sequenced by immunoSEQ multiplex PCR, and TCRdb holds only the in-frame ones, with some missing. The sample yields about 160,000 clones, roughly 77% seen once. The chain uses TRBV5-1 and TRBJ2-5, with TRBD2 as a possible D gene (6 bases). The sample comprised PBMCs. The sequence derives from a woman aged 18-29 years in good health and CMV-seronegative. In DNA form, the CDR3 reads TGCGCCAGCAGCTTGGGTCGTGGGGGGCAAGAGACCCAGTACTTC. It specifies CASSLGRGGQETQYF.